The text below deals with one T cell receptor (beta chain). The table came from immunoSEQ multiplex PCR; TCRdb's copy has only in-frame clones and leaves some out. Among 290,000 or so clones, approximately 90% were seen once, and the ten largest hold roughly 1.1%. Germline assignment: CDR1 SGHNT and CDR2 YYREEE (reference sequence). Trimming left V 7 bases short and J 3 bases short, with 14 bases between. The CDR3 runs 13 residues. This sample stems from a study of blood T cell repertoires in COVID-19. Participants spanned ages about 18 to 95 years and resided in about 25 US areas. This clonotype was obtained from a woman in her thirties who had recovered from COVID-19. Input material: PBMCs or T cells enriched from blood (not recorded which). The rearrangement links TRBV5-4 to TRBJ2-7; D is uncertain. The CDR3 DNA reads as TGTGCCAGCGCCCTTGGCCCCATCTACGAGCAGTACTTC. Its translation is CASALGPIYEQYF.